These 20 T cell receptor beta chains came from one sample sequenced in a study of blood T cell repertoires in COVID-19. Only in-frame clones appear in the TCRdb table, and some are missing; sequencing was by immunoSEQ multiplex PCR. The sample consists of some 71,000 clones, less than 85% of them appearing once. The sample comprised peripheral blood. All receptors derive from a man aged 45 to 65 with COVID-19, enrolled during active disease.

This sequence joins TRBV6-5 and TRBJ1-1; maybe TRBD1 (6 bases). V was cut by 6 bases and J by 1 base, with 9 bases left in between. The CDR3 loop spans 13 amino acids. Germline lookup yields CDR1 MNHEY and CDR2 SVGAGI. CDR3 nucleotide sequence: TGTGCCAGCAGGACGGGACAGAACACTGAAGCTTTCTTT. As protein: CASRTGQNTEAFF.

A single count supports this clone. The chain employs TRBV14 and TRBJ1-3; no firm D call. Germline V gene lookup returns CDR1 SGHDN and CDR2 FVKESK. There are 15 residues in the CDR3. The V end lost 3 bases, the J end lost 1 base, and 10 bases lay between the germline ends. The chain's CDR3 is CASSHLSVSGNTIYF. As DNA, the CDR3 is TGTGCCAGCAGCCACCTTTCCGTATCTGGAAACACCATATATTTT.

This rearrangement joins TRBV2 to TRBJ2-3; TRBD1 aligns across 7 bases. Germline assignment: CDR1 SNHLY and CDR2 FYNNEI. V lost 6 bases, J lost 0 bases, and 3 bases stayed unmatched. The length of the CDR3 is 14 residues. Here the CDR3 reads CASRGDSSTDTQYF. As DNA, the CDR3 is TGTGCCAGCAGGGGGGACAGTAGCACAGATACGCAGTATTTT.

The chain recombines TRBV6-5 with TRBJ1-1; D is possibly TRBD1 (6 bases). From germline, CDR1 is MNHEY and CDR2 SVGAGI. The V end was cut by 6 bases, the J end by 7 bases, with 15 bases between. This CDR3 comprises 13 residues. CDR3 DNA: TGTGCCAGCAGGGATACAGGGATGGGTGAAGCTTTCTTT. Amino acid sequence: CASRDTGMGEAFF.

V usage is TRBV7-2 and J usage is TRBJ1-5; 9 nucleotides align to TRBD1. The length of the CDR3 is 16 residues. J lost 1 base, V lost 1 base, and 2 bases had no gene match. Germline V gene lookup returns CDR1 SGHTA and CDR2 FQGNSA. CDR3 protein: CASSLGTGASNQPQHF. The CDR3 DNA is TGTGCCAGCAGCTTAGGGACAGGGGCGAGCAATCAGCCCCAGCATTTT.

This clone was seen a single time. The chain recombines TRBV10-1 with TRBJ2-2, with D perhaps TRBD2 (5 bases). Trimming pared 6 bases from V and 0 bases from J, leaving 11 bases between. The CDR3 runs 15 residues. Looked up from germline, CDR1 is WNHNN and CDR2 is SYGVQD (reference sequence). CDR3 amino acids: CASRRVPTNTGELFF. The CDR3 DNA is TGCGCCAGCAGGAGGGTCCCGACGAACACCGGGGAGCTGTTTTTT.

The chain employs TRBV6-2 or TRBV6-3 and TRBJ1-2; D might be TRBD1 (6 bases). This CDR3 comprises 13 residues. With 0 bases removed from V and 8 bases from J, the gap between germline ends came to 10 bases. CDR1 MNHEY and CDR2 SVGEGT come from the germline V gene. The CDR3: CASSYSGAWGYTF. The CDR3 bases are TGTGCCAGCAGTTACTCGGGGGCTTGGGGCTACACCTTC.

With regard to this clone: One end of the junction does not line up with germline, which may come from a read error. The chain employs TRBV4-1 and TRBJ2-7; TRBD2 agrees at 12 bases. The CDR3 runs to 14 residues. CDR1 and CDR2 from the germline V gene are MGHRA and YSYEKL. This chain's CDR3 is CATSPSGGGGEQYF. The CDR3 bases are TGCGCCACCAGCCCTAGCGGGGGGGGAGGCGAGCAGTACTTC.

This sequence joins TRBV4-1 and TRBJ1-3; D uncertain. V was shortened by 1 base and J by 0 bases, with 7 bases between the two germline ends. Germline CDR1 reads MGHRA; CDR2 reads YSYEKL. The CDR3 is 15 residues long. CDR3 amino acids: CASSQGRSSGNTIYF. CDR3 bases: TGCGCCAGCAGCCAAGGACGGAGCTCTGGAAACACCATATATTTT.

This chain uses TRBV6-5 with TRBJ1-5; 7 nucleotides match TRBD1. This CDR3 comprises 14 residues. Trimming took 2 bases from V and 5 from J; bases not matched to a gene: 3. CDR1 is MNHEY and CDR2 is SVGAGI in the germline V gene. The CDR3: CASSYGQGDQPQHF. The CDR3 nucleotides are TGTGCCAGCAGTTACGGGCAGGGGGATCAGCCCCAGCATTTT.

This clone was picked up a small number of times. The chain joins TRBV7-9 to TRBJ1-1; TRBD1 matches at 9 bases. The V segment lost 8 bases and the J segment 4 bases; nucleotides outside the gene matches: 17. The CDR3 is 17 amino acids. The germline gives CDR1 SEHNR, CDR2 FQNEAQ (reference sequence). The CDR3 DNA reads TGTGCCAGCCGGGCACAGGGGGCCGGGAACCGAGGCACTGAAGCTTTCTTT. The encoded protein is CASRAQGAGNRGTEAFF.

In its sample, this clone was seen once. The CDR3 reads CASSLTQVLSGNTIYF. The CDR3 coding sequence is TGTGCCAGCAGCTTGACTCAAGTACTCTCTGGAAACACCATATATTTT. V is TRBV3-1 (or the pseudogene TRBV3-2) and J is TRBJ1-3; D is unclear. The CDR3 loop spans 16 amino acids. Germline V gene lookup returns CDR1 LGHDT and CDR2 YNNKEL (reference sequence). The V gene lost 5 bases and the J gene lost 0 bases, with 14 bases spanning the gap.

The chain recombines TRBV19 with TRBJ2-7, with D maybe TRBD1 (6 bases). Trimming stripped 9 bases from V and 1 base from J, with 25 bases between. Germline values: CDR1 LNHDA, CDR2 SQIVND (reference sequence). This CDR3 has 17 amino acids. The CDR3 nucleotides read TGTGCCAGGAGAGGACAGAGGGTTCTTGTCCGTTCCTACGAGCAGTACTTC. Translated: CARRGQRVLVRSYEQYF.

The chain has TRBV18 and TRBJ2-5; D is possibly TRBD2 (5 bases). The CDR3 is 14 amino acids. V was shortened by 3 bases and J by 2 bases, with 10 bases between the two germline ends. Looked up from germline, CDR1 is KGHSH and CDR2 is LQKENI. CDR3 nucleotides: TGTGCCAGCTCACCGAACCGGGGACAAGAGACCCAGTACTTC. Translated, it gives CASSPNRGQETQYF.

V usage is TRBV6-6 and J usage is TRBJ1-4; 9 bases are shared with TRBD1. The CDR3 runs to 15 residues. Trimming removed 6 bases from V and 7 bases from J; junction bases left unmatched: 9. Looked up from germline, CDR1 is MNHNY and CDR2 is SVGAGI (reference sequence). For the CDR3, the DNA is TGTGCCAGCAGCCCGGACAGGGGATTCCCTGAAAAACTGTTTTTT. Translation gives CASSPDRGFPEKLFF.

The J gene is TRBJ2-7, the V gene TRBV7-9, with a possible D match to TRBD2 (5 bases). Per germline, CDR1 SEHNR and CDR2 FQNEAQ (reference sequence). Trimming cost V 4 bases and J 3 bases, with 16 bases left between them. The CDR3 covers 15 residues. The CDR3 spells CASSSSLDYYYEQYF. CDR3 in DNA: TGTGCCAGCAGCTCCTCCCTCGACTACTACTACGAGCAGTACTTC.

V is TRBV29-1 and J is TRBJ2-3; D is unclear. The germline V gene has CDR1 SQVTM and CDR2 ANQGSEA. Trimming shortened V by 6 bases and J by 0 bases, and 10 bases separated the two germline ends. The CDR3 totals 13 residues. In DNA form, the CDR3 reads TGCAGCGTAGCGATCTACAGCACAGATACGCAGTATTTT. Protein: CSVAIYSTDTQYF.

This clone was counted a single time. V and J are TRBV19 and TRBJ1-5; perhaps TRBD1 as D (5 bases). Looked up from germline, CDR1 is LNHDA and CDR2 is SQIVND (reference sequence). The ends were cut back, 10 bases at V and 1 base at J, with 20 bases in the middle. The CDR3 covers 16 residues. CDR3 in DNA: TGTGCCACCTCTAATGGGCAGGGTGTCAGCAATCAGCCCCAGCATTTT. Protein product: CATSNGQGVSNQPQHF.

CDR3 nucleotides: TGTGCCAGCAGGCTAGCAGCGGATTCCTACGAGCAGTACTTC. It is translated as CASRLAADSYEQYF. The J gene is TRBJ2-7, the V gene TRBV7-2; tentatively, D is TRBD2 (5 bases). The CDR3 is made up of 14 amino acids. From germline, CDR1 is SGHTA and CDR2 FQGNSA. V was trimmed by 6 bases and J by 1 base, leaving 13 bases between them.

CDR3 in amino acids: CASSWLGGADYGYTF. In nucleotides, the CDR3 is TGTGCCAGCAGCTGGTTAGGAGGGGCCGACTATGGCTACACCTTC. The V and J genes are TRBV5-4 and TRBJ1-2; a weak D match, TRBD1 (5 bases). The ends were cut back, 3 bases at V and 3 bases at J, with 15 bases in the middle. The CDR3 runs 15 residues. Germline CDR1 is SGHNT and CDR2 is YYREEE (reference sequence).